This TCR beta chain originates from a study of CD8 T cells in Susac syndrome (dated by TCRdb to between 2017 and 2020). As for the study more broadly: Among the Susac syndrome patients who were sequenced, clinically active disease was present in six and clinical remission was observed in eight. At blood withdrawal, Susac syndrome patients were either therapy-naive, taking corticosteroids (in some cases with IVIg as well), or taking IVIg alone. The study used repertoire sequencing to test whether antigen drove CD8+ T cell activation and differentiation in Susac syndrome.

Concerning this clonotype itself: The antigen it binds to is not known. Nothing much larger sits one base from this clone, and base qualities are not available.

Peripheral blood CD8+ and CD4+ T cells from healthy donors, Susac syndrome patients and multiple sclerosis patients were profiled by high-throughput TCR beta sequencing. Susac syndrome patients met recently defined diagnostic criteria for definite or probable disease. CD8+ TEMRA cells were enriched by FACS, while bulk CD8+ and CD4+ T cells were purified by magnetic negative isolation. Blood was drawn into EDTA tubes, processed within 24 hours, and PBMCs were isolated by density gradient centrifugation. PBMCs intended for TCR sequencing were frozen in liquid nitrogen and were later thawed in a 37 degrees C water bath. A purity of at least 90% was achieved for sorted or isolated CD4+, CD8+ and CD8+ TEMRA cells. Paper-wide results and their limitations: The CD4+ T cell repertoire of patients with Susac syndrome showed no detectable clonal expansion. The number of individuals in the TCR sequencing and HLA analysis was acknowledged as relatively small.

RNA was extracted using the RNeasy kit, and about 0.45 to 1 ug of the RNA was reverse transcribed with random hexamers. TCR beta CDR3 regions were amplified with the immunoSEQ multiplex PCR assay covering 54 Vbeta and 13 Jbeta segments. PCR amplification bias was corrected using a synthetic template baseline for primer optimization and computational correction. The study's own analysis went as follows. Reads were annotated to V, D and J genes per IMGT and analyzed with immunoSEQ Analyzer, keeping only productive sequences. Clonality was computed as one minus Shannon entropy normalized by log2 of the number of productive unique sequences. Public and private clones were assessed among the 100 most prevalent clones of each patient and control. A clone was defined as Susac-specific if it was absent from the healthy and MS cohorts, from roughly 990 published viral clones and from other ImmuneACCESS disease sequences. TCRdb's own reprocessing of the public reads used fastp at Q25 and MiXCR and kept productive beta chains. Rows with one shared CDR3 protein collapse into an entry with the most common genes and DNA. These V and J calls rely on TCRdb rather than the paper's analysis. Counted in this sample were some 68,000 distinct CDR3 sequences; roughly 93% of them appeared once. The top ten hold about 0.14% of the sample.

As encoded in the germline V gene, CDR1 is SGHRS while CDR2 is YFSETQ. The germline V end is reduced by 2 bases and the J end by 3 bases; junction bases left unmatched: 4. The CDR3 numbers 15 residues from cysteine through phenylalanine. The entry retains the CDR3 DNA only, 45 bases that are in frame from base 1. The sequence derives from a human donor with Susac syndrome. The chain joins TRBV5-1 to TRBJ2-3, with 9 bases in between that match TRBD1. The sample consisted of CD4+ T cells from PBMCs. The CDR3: CASSLTGGSTDTQYF. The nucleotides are TGCGCCAGCAGCTTAACAGGGGGCTCAACAGATACGCAGTATTTT.